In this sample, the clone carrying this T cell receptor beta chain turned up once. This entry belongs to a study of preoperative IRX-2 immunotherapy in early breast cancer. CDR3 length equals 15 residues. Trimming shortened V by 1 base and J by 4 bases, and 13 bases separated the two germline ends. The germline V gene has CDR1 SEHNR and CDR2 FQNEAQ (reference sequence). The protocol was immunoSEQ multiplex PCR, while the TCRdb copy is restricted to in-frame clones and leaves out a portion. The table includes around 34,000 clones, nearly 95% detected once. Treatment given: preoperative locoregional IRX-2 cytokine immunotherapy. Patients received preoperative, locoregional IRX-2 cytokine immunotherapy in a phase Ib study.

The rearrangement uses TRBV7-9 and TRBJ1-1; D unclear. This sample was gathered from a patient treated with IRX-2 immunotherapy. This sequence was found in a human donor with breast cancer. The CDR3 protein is CASSLGQAVGTEAFF. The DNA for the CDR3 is TGTGCCAGCAGCTTAGGTCAGGCAGTGGGCACTGAAGCTTTCTTT.